This TCR beta chain was recovered during a study of T cells in women clearing cervical HPV infection. Study background: Controls gave blood once infection was undetectable; cases at lesion identification. HLA type could not be excluded as a confounder.

CDR3 size: 13 residues. Germline assignment: CDR1 LNHDA and CDR2 SQIVND (reference sequence). The ends lost 6 bases at V and 8 bases at J; junction bases unmatched: 6. Prevalent HPV16 infections were excluded; only incident single HPV16 infections included. Sequencing was performed with immunoSEQ multiplex PCR; in TCRdb, only in-frame clones are kept and a portion is missing. The record lists around 24,000 clones, of which the ten most abundant hold less than 4%. About this clone itself: The missing CDR3 end, 3 residues past where the read stops, is filled in from the germline J gene.

The sequencing input was blood buffy coat. The TCR comes from a woman between 18 and 75 years old with a cervical HPV16 infection that either progressed to CIN3+ or cleared (not recorded which). This chain connects TRBV19 to TRBJ1-5; 8 bases are a match to TRBD1. CDR3 in amino acids: CASRTTGEEPQHF. CDR3 DNA, as far as it was read: TGTGCCAGTAGGACGACAGGGGAGGAGCCC. The entire variable domain, with the rest obtained from reference TRBV19 and TRBJ1-5, is as follows: DGGITQSPKYLFRKEGQNVTLSCEQNLNHDAMYWYRQDPGQGLRLIYYSQIVNDFQKGDIAEGYSVSREKKESFPLTVTSAQKNPTAFYLCASRTTGEEPQHFGDGTRLSIL.